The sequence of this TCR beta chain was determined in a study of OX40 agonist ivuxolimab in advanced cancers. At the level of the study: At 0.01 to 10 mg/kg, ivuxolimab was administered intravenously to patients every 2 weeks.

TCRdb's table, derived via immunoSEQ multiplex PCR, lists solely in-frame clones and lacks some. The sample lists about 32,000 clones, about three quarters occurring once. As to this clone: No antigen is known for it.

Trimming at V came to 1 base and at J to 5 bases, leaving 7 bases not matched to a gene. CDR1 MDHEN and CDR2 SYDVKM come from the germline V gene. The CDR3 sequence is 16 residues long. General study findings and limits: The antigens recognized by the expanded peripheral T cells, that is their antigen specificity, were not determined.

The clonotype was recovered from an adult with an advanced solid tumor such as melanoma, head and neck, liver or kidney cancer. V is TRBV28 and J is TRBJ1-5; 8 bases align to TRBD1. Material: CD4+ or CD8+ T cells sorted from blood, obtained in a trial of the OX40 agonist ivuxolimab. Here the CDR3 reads CASSLLRGTGHQPQHF. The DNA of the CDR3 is TGTGCCAGCAGTTTATTGCGTGGGACAGGACATCAGCCCCAGCATTTT.